The present T cell receptor beta chain was sequenced within a study of blood T cell repertoires in COVID-19. On the study more broadly: There were acute and convalescent COVID-19 samples, and they came from the United States, Italy and Spain. PBMCs, B-cell-depleted T cells, or T cells provided the cDNA or gDNA that made up the material.

Per the original data handling: By means of reference gene primer amplification, nucleated cell counts were estimated. Libraries were prepared by immunoSEQ multiplex PCR; TCRdb keeps only in-frame clonotypes and omits some of them. V and J calls and clone size are given by that table; D and trimming were obtained from the DNA. The sample yields 200,000 to 250,000 clones, approximately 88% seen once. Germline CDR1 and CDR2: ENHRY and SYGVKD. Germline trimming cut 10 bases from V and 3 bases from J; bases unmatched to any gene: 9. The CDR3 runs 15 residues. This sequence joins TRBV10-3 and TRBJ1-4, with 9 bases lining up with TRBD1. The sample consisted of peripheral blood. This receptor was taken from a man between 60 and 75 years old who had recovered from COVID-19. This CDR3 is CATAQGAKANEKLFF. The CDR3 DNA reads TGTGCCACCGCACAGGGGGCGAAGGCTAATGAAAAACTGTTTTTT.